This T cell receptor beta chain was retrieved from a study of blood T cell repertoires in COVID-19. Background on the study: There were acute and convalescent COVID-19 samples, and they came from the United States, Italy and Spain. T cells, B-cell-depleted T cells, or PBMCs supplied cDNA or gDNA.

There are a few counts of this clone. The identical CDR3 is also encoded by other nucleotide sequences in the sample. Germline V gene sequence: CDR1 LGHDT, CDR2 YNNKEL (reference sequence). The CDR3 extends over 13 amino acids. The V and J ends lost 0 bases and 4 bases respectively, with 4 bases between them. In the original workflow: For nucleated cells, counts were estimated from reference gene primer amplification. Sequenced by immunoSEQ multiplex PCR; TCRdb stores in-frame clones only, minus some. V, J and clone size reflect that table, while D and trimming were determined from the DNA. The table includes nearly 350,000 clones, about 86% detected once.

The source is a man aged 30 to 39 with active or convalescent COVID-19. Sample: peripheral blood. This sequence joins TRBV3-1 (or the pseudogene TRBV3-2) and TRBJ1-5; no clear D gene. DNA for the CDR3: TGTGCCAGCAGCCAAGACCGGAATCAGCCCCAGCATTTT. This encodes CASSQDRNQPQHF.